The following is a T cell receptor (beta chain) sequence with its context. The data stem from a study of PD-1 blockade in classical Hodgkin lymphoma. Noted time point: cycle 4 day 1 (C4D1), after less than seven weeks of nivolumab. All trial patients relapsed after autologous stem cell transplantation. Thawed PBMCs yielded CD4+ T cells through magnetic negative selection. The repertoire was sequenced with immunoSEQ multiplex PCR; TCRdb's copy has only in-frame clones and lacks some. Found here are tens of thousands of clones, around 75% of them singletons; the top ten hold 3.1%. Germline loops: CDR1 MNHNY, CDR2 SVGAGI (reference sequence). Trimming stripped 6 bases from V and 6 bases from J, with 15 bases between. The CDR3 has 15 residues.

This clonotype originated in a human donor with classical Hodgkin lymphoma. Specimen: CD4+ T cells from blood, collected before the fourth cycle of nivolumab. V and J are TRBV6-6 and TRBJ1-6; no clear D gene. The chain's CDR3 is CASRVPGSGNSPLHF. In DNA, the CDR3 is TGTGCCAGCAGAGTGCCCGGCAGTGGTAATTCACCCCTCCACTTT.